This entry lists 23 T cell receptor beta chains sequenced from one sample in a study of blood T cell repertoires in COVID-19. This table comes from immunoSEQ multiplex PCR, and its TCRdb copy is limited to in-frame clones, with some not included. The sample includes about 95,000 clones, approximately 84% of them seen just once. Sequencing used peripheral blood. The receptors derive from a human donor in a cohort sampled during active COVID-19.

J is TRBJ2-5 and V is TRBV13; D is possibly TRBD2 (5 bases). This CDR3 spans 13 amino acids. The germline V gene has CDR1 PRHDT and CDR2 FYEKMQ (reference sequence). Trimming left V 0 bases short and J 5 bases short, with 7 bases between. CDR3 loop: CASSLGGEETQYF. The DNA of the CDR3 is TGTGCCAGCAGCTTAGGCGGGGAGGAGACCCAGTACTTC.

J is TRBJ2-3 and V is TRBV5-1; 9 positions match TRBD2. Germline trimming cut 0 bases from V and 3 bases from J; bases unmatched to any gene: 2. The germline gives CDR1 SGHRS, CDR2 YFSETQ. The CDR3 extends over 15 amino acids. The CDR3, as DNA: TGCGCCAGCAGCTTGGGGGGACTAGCAACAGATACGCAGTATTTT. It is translated as CASSLGGLATDTQYF.

This chain connects TRBV25-1 to TRBJ2-3; D might be TRBD2 (7 bases). CDR1 is MGHDK and CDR2 is SYGVNS in the germline V gene. Deletions cut 1 base from V and 2 bases from J, with 10 bases between. The CDR3 contains 15 residues. The CDR3 region is CASSEWRGPTDTQYF. The DNA of the CDR3 is TGTGCCAGCAGTGAATGGCGGGGGCCCACAGATACGCAGTATTTT.

The chain has TRBV6-2 or TRBV6-3 and TRBJ1-5, with TRBD1 matching over 9 bases. Germline V CDR1 and CDR2: MNHEY, SVGEGT. With V trimmed by 2 bases and J by 9 bases, 5 bases remained unmatched. This CDR3 spans 14 amino acids. The chain's CDR3 is CASSYPGQGSPQHF. The DNA for the CDR3 is TGTGCCAGCAGTTACCCGGGACAGGGTTCGCCCCAGCATTTT.

The chain has TRBV5-4 and TRBJ2-6, with a weak D call TRBD2 (5 bases). Germline values: CDR1 SGHNT, CDR2 YYREEE (reference sequence). The length of the CDR3 is 17 residues. Trimming pared 4 bases from V and 0 bases from J, leaving 14 bases between. CDR3 nucleotide sequence: TGTGCCAGCAGCCTTCCAAAAGGGAGCTCTGGGGCCAACGTCCTGACTTTC. It codes for CASSLPKGSSGANVLTF.

The V and J genes are TRBV10-1 and TRBJ1-5; D is undetermined. CDR1 is WNHNN, CDR2 SYGVQD, per germline (reference sequence). V lost 2 bases and J 3 bases, leaving 14 bases between the germline ends. This CDR3 is built from 16 residues. The CDR3 sequence is CASSEKQEAPNQPQHF. CDR3 bases: TGCGCCAGCAGTGAGAAGCAGGAGGCCCCCAATCAGCCCCAGCATTTT.

The count of this clone is one. The gene calls are TRBV5-4 and TRBJ2-7; TRBD1 aligns across 8 bases. J lost 0 bases, V lost 5 bases, and 7 bases had no gene match. CDR1 is SGHNT and CDR2 is YYREEE in the germline V gene (reference sequence). This CDR3 is built from 15 residues. The CDR3 nucleotides are TGTGCCAGCAGTCCTGACAGGGGCAGCTCCTACGAGCAGTACTTC. It yields the protein CASSPDRGSSYEQYF. The variable domain in full, completed from reference TRBV5-4 and TRBJ2-7, reads ETGVTQSPTHLIKTRGQQVTLRCSSQSGHNTVSWYQQALGQGPQFIFQYYREEENGRGNFPPRFSGLQFPNYSSELNVNALELDDSALYLCASSPDRGSSYEQYFGPGTRLTVT.

The chain couples TRBV5-4 to TRBJ2-1, with D uncertain. Germline V gene data show CDR1 as SGHNT and CDR2 as YYREEE (reference sequence). With 1 base removed from V and 11 bases from J, the gap between germline ends came to 7 bases. CDR3 length: 11 amino acids. CDR3 sequence (DNA): TGTGCCAGCAGCTTGACACAGCAGCAGTTCTTC. Translating gives CASSLTQQQFF.

This chain uses TRBV3-1 (or the pseudogene TRBV3-2) with TRBJ1-1; a possible D gene is TRBD1 (6 bases). The germline gives CDR1 LGHDT, CDR2 YNNKEL (reference sequence). V shed 4 bases and J shed 2 bases, with 11 bases lying between them. The CDR3 runs 14 residues. As DNA, the CDR3 is TGTGCCAGCAGCCGTATCAGGGGAAACACTGAAGCTTTCTTT. Protein sequence: CASSRIRGNTEAFF.

The chain links TRBV3-1 (or the pseudogene TRBV3-2) to TRBJ2-7, with 10 nucleotides matching TRBD1. J gave up 0 bases and V 4 bases, and 9 bases lay outside the gene matches. The germline V gene has CDR1 LGHDT and CDR2 YNNKEL (reference sequence). The CDR3 spans 17 residues. The CDR3 region is CASSLGTGAQSSYEQYF. The DNA for the CDR3 is TGTGCCAGCAGCCTCGGGACAGGGGCCCAGAGCTCCTACGAGCAGTACTTC.

This chain connects TRBV5-1 to TRBJ2-3; D possibly corresponds to TRBD2 (6 bases). With 1 base removed from V and 0 bases from J, the gap between germline ends came to 9 bases. Germline lookup yields CDR1 SGHRS and CDR2 YFSETQ. The CDR3 is 15 amino acids. As DNA, the CDR3 is TGCGCCAGCAGCTTGCGTGGAGGGAGCACAGATACGCAGTATTTT. This codes for CASSLRGGSTDTQYF.

V and J are TRBV7-8 and TRBJ2-7, with TRBD2 matching 13 bases. CDR1 and CDR2 from the germline V gene are SGHVS and FQNEAQ. This CDR3 comprises 17 residues. Unmatched junction bases numbered 7, after V lost 3 bases and J lost 2 bases. The CDR3 loop reads CASSLGTSGMLTYEQYF. CDR3 bases: TGTGCCAGCAGCTTGGGGACTAGCGGGATGCTAACCTACGAGCAGTACTTC.

The chain carries TRBV19 and TRBJ1-5, with D tentatively TRBD1 (6 bases). The CDR3 runs to 14 residues. Germline values: CDR1 LNHDA, CDR2 SQIVND (reference sequence). Deletions cut 6 bases from V and 3 bases from J, with 12 bases between. CDR3 sequence reads: CASRATGPNQPQHF. The DNA for the CDR3 is TGTGCCAGTAGGGCTACAGGGCCCAATCAGCCCCAGCATTTT.

This rearrangement joins TRBV13 to TRBJ2-1; 12 nucleotides match TRBD2. The germline gives CDR1 PRHDT, CDR2 FYEKMQ (reference sequence). V gave up 4 bases and J gave up 6 bases; unmatched junction bases: 7. The CDR3 runs to 16 residues. CDR3 in DNA: TGTGCCAGCAGCTCACTCACTAGCGGGGGGCTCAATGAGCAGTTCTTC. Translation gives CASSSLTSGGLNEQFF.

The CDR3 reads CSINRGLAGNTIYF. The CDR3 nucleotides read TGCAGCATCAACAGGGGGCTGGCTGGAAACACCATATATTTT. The J gene is TRBJ1-3, the V gene TRBV29-1; 9 nucleotides line up with TRBD1. CDR1 is SQVTM, CDR2 ANQGSEA, per germline. CDR3 length equals 14 residues. J was trimmed by 2 bases and V by 8 bases; bases with no gene match: 7.

V is TRBV3-1 (or the pseudogene TRBV3-2) and J is TRBJ2-7, with a possible D match to TRBD2 (7 bases). Near its end, the DNA agrees better with TRBJ2-1, so the J call may be wrong. The CDR3 contains 17 residues. Per germline, CDR1 LGHDT and CDR2 YNNKEL (reference sequence). The CDR3 DNA follows: TGTGCCAGCAGCGCGTATCGGGGGGACAACGGGGCGAATGAGCAGTTCTTC. Translation gives CASSAYRGDNGANEQFF.

V and J are TRBV18 and TRBJ2-4; 10 nucleotides agree with TRBD1. The CDR3 length is 18 residues. The junction had 13 bases not matched to a gene; V was cut back by 6 bases and J by 2 bases. The germline CDR1 and CDR2 sequences are KGHSH and LQKENI. CDR3 sequence: CASSPGTGEGWTKNIQYF. DNA of the CDR3: TGTGCCAGCTCCCCCGGGACAGGGGAAGGTTGGACCAAAAACATTCAGTACTTC.

The chain uses TRBV24-1 and TRBJ2-5; 13 nucleotides agree with TRBD2. Germline CDR1 and CDR2: KGHDR and SFDVKD. CDR3 length equals 17 residues. The V and J ends lost 1 base and 3 bases, in that order; junction bases with no gene match: 4. The CDR3 spells CATSDLGTSGTKETQYF. In nucleotides, the CDR3 is TGTGCCACCAGTGATTTAGGGACTAGCGGGACGAAAGAGACCCAGTACTTC.

The CDR3 DNA is TGCGCCAGCAGCTTGTCAACTAGCGGCTATTACCGGTTCTTC. Protein sequence: CASSLSTSGYYRFF. V and J are TRBV5-1 and TRBJ2-1; 8 bases line up with TRBD2. The germline V gene encodes CDR1 SGHRS and CDR2 YFSETQ. The CDR3 has 14 amino acids. V was pared by 1 base and J by 15 bases, with 12 bases of the junction left unmatched.

CDR3 protein: CASSQGAVDYGYTF. The CDR3 nucleotides are TGTGCCAGCAGCCAAGGGGCCGTCGACTATGGCTACACCTTC. The rearrangement joins TRBV7-2 to TRBJ1-2; TRBD1 might be the D (5 bases). Germline V CDR1 and CDR2: SGHTA, FQGNSA. The ends were cut back, 5 bases at V and 3 bases at J, with 13 bases in the middle. The CDR3 has 14 residues. Together with reference TRBV7-2 and TRBJ1-2, the CDR3 gives the full variable domain: GAGVSQSPSNKVTEKGKDVELRCDPISGHTALYWYRQSLGQGLEFLIYFQGNSAPDKSGLPSDRFSAERTGGSVSTLTIQRTQQEDSAVYLCASSQGAVDYGYTFGSGTRLTVV.

In DNA, the CDR3 is TGTGCCAACGCTCGGGTAGCGGGGCCCTACAATGAGCAGTTCTTC. This encodes CANARVAGPYNEQFF. The chain couples TRBV7-8 to TRBJ2-1, with 8 bases aligning to TRBD2. This CDR3 has 15 residues. Germline loops: CDR1 SGHVS, CDR2 FQNEAQ. V was pared by 10 bases and J by 2 bases, with 10 bases of the junction left unmatched.

In this sample, this clone turned up a few times. This chain links TRBV6-1 with TRBJ2-3; 9 bases are a match to TRBD2. The trim removed 2 bases at V and 4 bases at J, leaving 4 bases unmatched. The CDR3 spans 15 residues. Germline V CDR1 and CDR2: MNHNS, SASEGT. The CDR3 sequence: CASSETLAGSDTQYF. The DNA of the CDR3 is TGTGCCAGCAGTGAAACCCTAGCGGGGTCAGATACGCAGTATTTT.

The CDR3 nucleotides are TGTGCCAGCAGTACCACGACAGGGCCCATGGGTCAGCCCCAGCATTTT. This sequence encodes CASSTTTGPMGQPQHF. The V gene is TRBV28, the J gene TRBJ1-5; 7 nucleotides agree with TRBD1. The CDR3 sequence is 16 residues long. Germline CDR1 and CDR2: MDHEN and SYDVKM. The V segment lost 5 bases and the J segment 6 bases; nucleotides outside the gene matches: 13.